This TCR beta chain is drawn from a study of blood T cell repertoires in COVID-19. Turning to the study itself: From T cells, B-cell-depleted T cells, or PBMCs came the material, which was cDNA or gDNA.

Profiling relied on immunoSEQ multiplex PCR, and the TCRdb table lists in-frame clones only, not all of them. Among 400,000 or so clones listed, around 90% were seen once. Per germline, CDR1 MNHEY and CDR2 SVGAGI. V dropped 7 bases and J dropped 6 bases, with 12 bases sitting between them. CDR3 size: 13 residues. The clonotype was recovered from a human donor in a cohort sampled during active COVID-19. Sequences were obtained from peripheral blood. The J gene is TRBJ2-2, the V gene TRBV6-5, with D unclear. This CDR3 reads CASTPTLAGELFF. DNA of the CDR3: TGTGCCAGCACCCCTACGTTGGCCGGGGAGCTGTTTTTT.